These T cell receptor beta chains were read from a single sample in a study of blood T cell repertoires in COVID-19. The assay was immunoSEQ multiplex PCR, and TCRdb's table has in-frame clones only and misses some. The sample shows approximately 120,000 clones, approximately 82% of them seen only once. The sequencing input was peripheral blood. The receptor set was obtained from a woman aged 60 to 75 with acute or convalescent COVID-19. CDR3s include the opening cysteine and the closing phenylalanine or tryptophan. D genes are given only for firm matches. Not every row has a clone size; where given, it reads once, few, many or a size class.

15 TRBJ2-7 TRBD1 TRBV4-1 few CASSQGGQGVYEQYF TGCGCCAGCAGCCAAGGCGGACAGGGGGTCTACGAGCAGTACTTC
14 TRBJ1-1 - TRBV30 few CAWSISLGDTEAFF TGTGCCTGGAGTATTTCCCTCGGTGACACTGAAGCTTTCTTT
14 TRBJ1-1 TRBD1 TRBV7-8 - CASSPRTGDTEAFF TGTGCCAGCAGCCCCCGGACAGGGGATACTGAAGCTTTCTTT
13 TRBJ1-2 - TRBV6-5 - CASSQTVDYGYTF TGTGCCAGCAGTCAGACAGTAGATTATGGCTACACCTTC
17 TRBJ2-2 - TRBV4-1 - CASRLQAWGSNTGELFF TGCGCCAGCAGGCTCCAGGCCTGGGGCAGTAACACCGGGGAGCTGTTTTTT
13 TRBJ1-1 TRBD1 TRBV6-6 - CATQRGTGGYAFF TGTGCCACCCAGCGGGGGACAGGGGGGTACGCTTTCTTT
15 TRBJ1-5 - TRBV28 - CASSGPGFSNQPQHF TGTGCCAGCAGTGGGCCAGGGTTTAGCAATCAGCCCCAGCATTTT
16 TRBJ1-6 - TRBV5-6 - CASSWGGLSYNSPLHF TGTGCCAGCAGCTGGGGGGGACTATCCTATAATTCACCCCTCCACTTT
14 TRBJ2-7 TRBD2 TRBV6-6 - CASDSGSLSYEQYF TGTGCCAGCGACAGCGGGAGCCTCTCCTACGAGCAGTACTTC
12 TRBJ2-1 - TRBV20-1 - CSASGTLKEQFF TGCAGTGCTAGTGGGACTTTGAAGGAGCAGTTCTTC
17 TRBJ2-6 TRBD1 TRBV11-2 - CASSDRDRLSGANVLTF TGTGCCAGCAGCGACCGGGACAGACTTTCTGGGGCCAACGTCCTGACTTTC
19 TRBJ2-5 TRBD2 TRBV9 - CASSVDPRGLAGGKETQYF TGTGCCAGCAGCGTAGATCCGCGGGGACTAGCGGGGGGAAAAGAGACCCAGTACTTC
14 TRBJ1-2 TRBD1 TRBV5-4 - CASSHTGGSYGYTF TGTGCCAGCAGCCACACAGGGGGCAGCTATGGCTACACCTTC
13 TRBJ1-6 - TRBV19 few CASRAGTNSPLHF TGTGCCAGTAGGGCCGGGACAAATTCACCCCTCCACTTT
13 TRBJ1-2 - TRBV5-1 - CASSRDSDYGYTF TGCGCCAGCAGCAGGGACTCTGACTATGGCTACACCTTC
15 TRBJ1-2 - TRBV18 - CASSPPLQSGGGYTF TGTGCCAGCTCACCACCACTACAGAGTGGAGGAGGCTACACCTTC
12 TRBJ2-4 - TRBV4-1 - CASSQGQNIQYF TGCGCCAGCAGCCAAGGGCAAAACATTCAGTACTTC
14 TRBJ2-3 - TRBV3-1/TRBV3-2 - CASSQGLQTDTQYF TGTGCCAGCAGCCAGGGACTCCAAACAGATACGCAGTATTTT
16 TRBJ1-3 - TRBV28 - CASSLGTRAPGNTIYF TGTGCCAGCAGTCTGGGTACCAGGGCCCCAGGAAACACCATATATTTT
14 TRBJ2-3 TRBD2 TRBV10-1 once CASSESGRDYTQYF TGCGCCAGCAGTGAGAGCGGGAGGGATTATACGCAGTATTTT
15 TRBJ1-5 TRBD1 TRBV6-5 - CASSYARDSPRPQHF TGTGCCAGCAGTTACGCCCGGGACAGCCCACGACCCCAGCATTTT
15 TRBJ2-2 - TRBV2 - CASSVSGTNTGELFF TGTGCCAGCAGCGTGTCGGGTACGAACACCGGGGAGCTGTTTTTT
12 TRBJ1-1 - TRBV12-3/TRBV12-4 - CASSLGGVEAFF TGTGCCAGCAGTTTAGGGGGAGTTGAAGCTTTCTTT
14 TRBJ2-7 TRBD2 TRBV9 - CASSGGTSGSLVYF TGTGCCAGCAGCGGGGGGACTAGCGGGAGTCTAGTGTACTTC
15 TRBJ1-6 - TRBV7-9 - CASSLRGPYNSPLHF TGTGCCAGCAGCCTCAGGGGACCTTATAATTCACCCCTCCACTTT
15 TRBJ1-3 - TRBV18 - CASSPSWGTGNTIYF TGTGCCAGCTCACCGTCCTGGGGCACTGGAAACACCATATATTTT
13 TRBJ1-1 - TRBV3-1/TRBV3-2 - CASSLPGGTEAFF TGTGCCAGCAGCCTCCCGGGGGGCACTGAAGCTTTCTTT
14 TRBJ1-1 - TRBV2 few CASEGLERDTEAFF TGTGCCAGCGAAGGACTCGAACGAGACACTGAAGCTTTCTTT
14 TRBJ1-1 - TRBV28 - CASSLTLRNTEAFF TGTGCCAGCAGTTTAACGCTGAGGAACACTGAAGCTTTCTTT
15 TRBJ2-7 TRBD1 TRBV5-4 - CASSLKGTGTSEQYF TGTGCCAGCAGCTTGAAGGGGACAGGGACCAGCGAGCAGTACTTC
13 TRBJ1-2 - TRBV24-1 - CATSDRTTYGYTF TGTGCCACCAGTGATAGGACAACCTATGGCTACACCTTC
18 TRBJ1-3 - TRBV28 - CASSASPRLGAKGNTIYF TGTGCCAGCAGTGCCTCACCCCGACTGGGGGCGAAGGGAAACACCATATATTTT
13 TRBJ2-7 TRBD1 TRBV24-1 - CAVEDRVGYEQYF TGTGCCGTAGAGGACAGGGTGGGCTACGAGCAGTACTTC
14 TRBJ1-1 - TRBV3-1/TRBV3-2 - CASSVYYRHTEAFF TGTGCCAGCAGCGTATATTACAGACACACTGAAGCTTTCTTT
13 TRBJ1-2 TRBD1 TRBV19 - CASKQGAGYGYTF TGTGCCAGTAAACAGGGGGCCGGCTATGGCTACACCTTC
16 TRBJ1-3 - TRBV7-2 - CASSPADRISGNTIYF TGTGCCAGCAGCCCTGCAGACAGGATCTCTGGAAACACCATATATTTT
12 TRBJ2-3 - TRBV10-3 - CAISWTADTQYF TGTGCCATCAGTTGGACAGCAGATACGCAGTATTTT
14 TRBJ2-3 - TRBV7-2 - CASSLGGSQDTQYF TGTGCCAGCAGCTTAGGAGGTTCTCAGGATACGCAGTATTTT
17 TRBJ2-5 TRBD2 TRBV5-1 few CASSLALAGGPQETQYF TGCGCCAGCAGCTTGGCCCTAGCGGGAGGGCCGCAGGAGACCCAGTACTTC
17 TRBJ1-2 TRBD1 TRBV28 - CASSLNHPGQLRVGYTF TGTGCCAGCAGTTTAAACCATCCGGGACAGCTTAGAGTAGGCTACACCTTC
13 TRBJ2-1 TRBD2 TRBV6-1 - CASSEAQVAGEFF TGTGCCAGCAGTGAAGCGCAAGTCGCGGGAGAGTTCTTC
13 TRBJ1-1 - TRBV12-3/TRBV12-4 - CASSLTGYTEAFF TGTGCCAGCAGCCTAACAGGTTACACTGAAGCTTTCTTT
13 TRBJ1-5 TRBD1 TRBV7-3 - CASSTDRGQPQHF TGTGCCAGCAGCACCGACAGGGGTCAGCCCCAGCATTTT
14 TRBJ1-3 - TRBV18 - CASSRGNSGNTIYF TGTGCCAGCTCTCGGGGTAACTCTGGAAACACCATATATTTT
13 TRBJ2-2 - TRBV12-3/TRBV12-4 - CASSLEEPGELFF TGTGCCAGCAGTTTGGAGGAACCCGGGGAGCTGTTTTTT
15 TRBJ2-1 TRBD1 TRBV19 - CASTTGTGRTNEQFF TGTGCCAGCACCACCGGGACAGGGAGAACCAATGAGCAGTTCTTC
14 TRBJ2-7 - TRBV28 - CASSLPLGGDEQYF TGTGCCAGCAGCTTGCCCTTAGGGGGGGACGAGCAGTACTTC
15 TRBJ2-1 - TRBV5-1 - CASSLAGRSYNEQFF TGCGCCAGCAGCTTGGCAGGGCGTTCCTACAATGAGCAGTTCTTC
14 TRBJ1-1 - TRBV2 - CASTIMGLFQKAFF TGTGCCAGCACTATAATGGGCCTCTTCCAAAAAGCTTTCTTT
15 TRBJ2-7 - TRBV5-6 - CASSLDPGQGFEQYF TGTGCCAGCAGCTTGGACCCGGGACAAGGATTCGAGCAGTACTTC
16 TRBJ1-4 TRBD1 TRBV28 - CASTMNGWTGGEKLFF TGTGCCAGCACCATGAATGGTTGGACAGGGGGTGAAAAACTGTTTTTT